Below, 20 T cell receptor beta chains from the same sample are listed, as sequenced in a study of T cells in Graves' hyperthyroidism and ophthalmopathy. Amplified TCR beta CDR3 regions derived from RNA transcripts. HTBI primers were employed in a first-round RT-PCR of the TCR CDR3. TCRdb recomputed calls from the multiplex PCR reads with MiXCR, one row per CDR3 protein. This table has hundreds of thousands of distinct CDR3 sequences, around 13% appearing once. The sample taken for sequencing was blood. The receptors come from a woman under 30 with Graves' hyperthyroidism.

The V and J genes are TRBV6-1 and TRBJ2-5; 8 nucleotides agree with TRBD2. CDR1 MNHNS and CDR2 SASEGT come from the germline V gene. Unmatched junction bases numbered 20, after V lost 5 bases and J lost 6 bases. The CDR3 length is 18 residues. In nucleotides, the CDR3 is TGTGCCAGCAGTCCCGCCGGAGCGCGCAGCGGGAGAACAAAGACCCAGTACTTC. This gives the protein CASSPAGARSGRTKTQYF.

This clonotype appeared many times. The chain employs TRBV28 and TRBJ2-5; D is possibly TRBD1 (6 bases). Trimming removed 2 bases at V and 1 base at J, with 20 bases between. The CDR3 loop spans 18 amino acids. CDR1 and CDR2 (germline): MDHEN, SYDVKM. CDR3 DNA: TGTGCCAGCAGTTTAATTGTATGGGACACTAAAGGCCAAGAGACCCAGTACTTC. Protein product: CASSLIVWDTKGQETQYF.

This clonotype was observed a few times. The CDR3 reads CASSYPTGLAGEETQYF. In DNA form, the CDR3 reads TGTGCCAGCAGTTACCCTACGGGACTAGCGGGAGAAGAGACCCAGTACTTC. This sequence joins TRBV6-6 and TRBJ2-5; 14 positions match TRBD2. CDR1 and CDR2 (germline): MNHNY, SVGAGI (reference sequence). This CDR3 has 17 residues. V lost 2 bases to trimming and J lost 3 bases; unmatched junction nucleotides: 5.

This clonotype was seen a few times. The chain combines TRBV11-2 with TRBJ2-7; D is unresolved. Trimming shortened V by 1 base and J by 6 bases, and 13 bases separated the two germline ends. Germline V gene sequence: CDR1 SGHAT, CDR2 FQNNGV. The CDR3 sequence is 14 residues long. CDR3 DNA: TGTGCCAGCAGCTTAGCCCTGGTCTCCCTCGAGCAGTACTTC. Protein: CASSLALVSLEQYF.

This clonotype was seen a handful of times. The rearrangement uses TRBV20-1 and TRBJ1-1; D may be TRBD1 (6 bases). V gave up 4 bases and J gave up 5 bases, with 17 bases separating them. Germline lookup yields CDR1 DFQATT and CDR2 SNEGSKA (reference sequence). CDR3 length: 14 residues. The chain's CDR3 is CSATWTVPVTEAFF. In DNA, the CDR3 is TGCAGTGCTACCTGGACAGTCCCCGTTACTGAAGCTTTCTTT.

This clonotype has ten or more counts. This chain links TRBV2 with TRBJ1-1; 11 bases align to TRBD1. The germline V gene has CDR1 SNHLY and CDR2 FYNNEI. There are 14 residues in the CDR3. V gave up 6 bases and J gave up 5 bases; unmatched junction bases: 5. The CDR3 nucleotides read TGTGCCAGCAGCCGGACAGGGGGCTTTACTGAAGCTTTCTTT. Amino acids: CASSRTGGFTEAFF.

This chain joins TRBV27 and TRBJ2-1; no clear D. The germline V gene has CDR1 MNHEY and CDR2 SMNVEV (reference sequence). The V end was cut by 0 bases, the J end by 7 bases, with 10 bases between. The CDR3 spans 14 residues. The CDR3 loop reads CASSLSDIRNEQFF. The CDR3 coding sequence is TGTGCCAGCAGTTTATCTGACATCAGGAATGAGCAGTTCTTC.

This clonotype has just a few counts. Because it lacks the conserved phenylalanine or tryptophan at the end, this CDR3 is likely a read error. The chain carries TRBV2 and TRBJ2-1, with D perhaps matching TRBD1 (5 bases). The CDR3 is 13 residues long. Looked up from germline, CDR1 is SNHLY and CDR2 is FYNNEI. CDR3 nucleotides: TGTGCCAGCAGGGAAGGGGCCTACAATGAGCAGTTCCTC. This codes for CASREGAYNEQFL.

There are many counts of this clonotype. The rearrangement joins TRBV2 to TRBJ2-3; possible D gene TRBD2, 5 bases. V was trimmed by 6 bases and J by 0 bases, leaving 16 bases between them. This CDR3 spans 16 amino acids. Germline CDR1 reads SNHLY; CDR2 reads FYNNEI. The CDR3 region is CASSSLPDSSTDTQYF. The CDR3 region has the DNA TGTGCCAGCAGCTCCCTCCCGGACTCTAGCACAGATACGCAGTATTTT.

Of note for this clonotype: An end of the junction differs from the germline gene, which may be a read error. The chain joins TRBV20-1 to TRBJ2-2, with 8 positions matching TRBD1. This CDR3 has 14 amino acids. The germline V gene encodes CDR1 DFQATT and CDR2 SNEGSKA (reference sequence). CDR3 coding DNA: TGCAGTGCTATGACAGGGGATTACACCGGGGAGCTGCTTTTT. It is translated as CSAMTGDYTGELLF.

The rearrangement joins TRBV18 to TRBJ2-1; possible D gene TRBD1, 6 bases. Trimming removed 3 bases at V and 5 bases at J, with 17 bases between. This CDR3 has 16 residues. Germline CDR1 and CDR2: KGHSH and LQKENI. The DNA for the CDR3 is TGTGCCAGCTCACCGGGGGCGGGTCAGACTCACAATGAGCAGTTCTTC. Its translation: CASSPGAGQTHNEQFF.

This clonotype has ten or more counts. V gene TRBV27 combines with J gene TRBJ2-7; weak D call: TRBD1 (6 bases). The germline V gene has CDR1 MNHEY and CDR2 SMNVEV (reference sequence). The CDR3 loop spans 15 amino acids. V lost 5 bases and J 0 bases, leaving 14 bases between the germline ends. The DNA of the CDR3 is TGTGCCAGCAGTATGCGGACAGAGAGCTCCTACGAGCAGTACTTC. Translation gives CASSMRTESSYEQYF.

This clonotype was detected many times. The chain carries TRBV20-1 and TRBJ2-7; TRBD1 aligns across 9 bases. Trimming took 0 bases from V and 2 from J; bases not matched to a gene: 2. From germline, CDR1 is DFQATT and CDR2 SNEGSKA (reference sequence). This CDR3 is 14 amino acids long. The CDR3 DNA reads as TGCAGTGCTAGAGAGGGACAGGGACCCTACGAGCAGTACTTC. Its protein is CSAREGQGPYEQYF.

This clonotype was counted a few times. This sequence joins TRBV5-6 and TRBJ1-2; maybe TRBD1 (5 bases). The CDR3 runs 14 residues. Germline V lookup: CDR1 SGHDT, CDR2 YYEEEE. V gave up 2 bases and J gave up 2 bases, with 10 bases separating them. The CDR3 loop is CASSLPGRNYGYTF. The DNA for the CDR3 is TGTGCCAGCAGCTTACCGGGACGCAACTATGGCTACACCTTC.

This clonotype was counted ten times or more. This chain connects TRBV4-1 to TRBJ2-6; D is perhaps TRBD1 (6 bases). With 4 bases removed from V and 4 bases from J, the gap between germline ends came to 17 bases. This CDR3 is 17 amino acids long. The germline V gene has CDR1 MGHRA and CDR2 YSYEKL. In DNA form, the CDR3 reads TGCGCCAGCAGCCTCCAGAAACAGGGTGCGGGGGCCAACGTCCTGACTTTC. Residues: CASSLQKQGAGANVLTF.

This chain joins TRBV28 and TRBJ2-7; TRBD1 might be the D (5 bases). From germline, CDR1 is MDHEN and CDR2 SYDVKM. This CDR3 has 17 residues. Trimming stripped 1 base from V and 2 bases from J, with 18 bases between. The CDR3 DNA is TGTGCCAGCAGTTTATCCCCCCGACAGTCCTGGGCCTACGAGCAGTACTTC. Translation gives CASSLSPRQSWAYEQYF.

This clonotype showed up just a few times. The chain has TRBV9 and TRBJ1-4; possibly TRBD1 for D (5 bases). The CDR3 length is 14 residues. The V and J ends lost 5 bases and 7 bases respectively, with 15 bases between them. Germline V gene data show CDR1 as SGDLS and CDR2 as YYNGEE. CDR3 loop: CASSPWSGGEKLFF. The CDR3 DNA is TGTGCCAGCAGTCCTTGGTCGGGGGGTGAAAAACTGTTTTTT.

This clonotype has more than one count but fewer than ten. The chain links TRBV29-1 to TRBJ2-7; 12 bases are a match to TRBD2. Trimming cost V 4 bases and J 5 bases; bases outside gene matches: 9. This CDR3 has 15 amino acids. Germline loops: CDR1 SQVTM, CDR2 ANQGSEA. The CDR3 loop is CSVVILAGGPNEQYF. For the CDR3, the DNA is TGCAGCGTTGTGATTCTAGCGGGAGGGCCCAACGAGCAGTACTTC.

This chain joins TRBV2 and TRBJ2-5, with a tentative D call TRBD2 (6 bases). The CDR3 has 14 amino acids. V shed 6 bases and J shed 2 bases, with 13 bases lying between them. Germline CDR1 is SNHLY and CDR2 is FYNNEI. The CDR3 nucleotides are TGTGCCAGCAGGACCTCACTAGCACAAGAGACCCAGTACTTC. It specifies CASRTSLAQETQYF.

This clonotype was seen repeatedly, ten times or more. J is TRBJ2-2 and V is TRBV27; D remains ambiguous. This CDR3 is built from 14 residues. The V gene's germline CDR1 is MNHEY and CDR2 SMNVEV (reference sequence). The germline V and J ends were trimmed by 8 bases and 6 bases, with 16 bases remaining between them. The chain's CDR3 is CASGTLVSAGELFF. CDR3 nucleotides: TGTGCCAGCGGTACGCTAGTCTCCGCCGGGGAGCTGTTTTTT.